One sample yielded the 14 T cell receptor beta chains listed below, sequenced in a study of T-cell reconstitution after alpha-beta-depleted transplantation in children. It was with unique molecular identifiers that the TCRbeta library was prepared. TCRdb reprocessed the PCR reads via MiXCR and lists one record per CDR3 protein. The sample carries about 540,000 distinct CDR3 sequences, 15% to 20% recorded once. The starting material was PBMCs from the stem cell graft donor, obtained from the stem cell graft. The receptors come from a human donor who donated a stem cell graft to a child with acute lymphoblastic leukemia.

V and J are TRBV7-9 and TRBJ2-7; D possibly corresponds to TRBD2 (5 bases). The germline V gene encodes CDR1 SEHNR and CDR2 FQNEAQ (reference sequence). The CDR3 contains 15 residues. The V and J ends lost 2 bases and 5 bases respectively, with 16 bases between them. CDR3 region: CASSLISGKAHEQYF. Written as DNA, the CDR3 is TGTGCCAGCAGCTTAATCTCGGGGAAGGCCCACGAGCAGTACTTC.

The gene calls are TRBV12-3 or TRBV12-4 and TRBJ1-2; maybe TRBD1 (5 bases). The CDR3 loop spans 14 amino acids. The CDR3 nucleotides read TGTGGGGGGACCGGGACGGCTTACTATGGCGGCTACACCTTC. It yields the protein CGGTGTAYYGGYTF.

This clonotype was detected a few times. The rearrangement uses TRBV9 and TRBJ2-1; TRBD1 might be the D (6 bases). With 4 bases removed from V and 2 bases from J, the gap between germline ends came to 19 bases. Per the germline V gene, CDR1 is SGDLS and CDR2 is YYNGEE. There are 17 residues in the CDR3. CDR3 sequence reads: CASSPQAVGGPYNEQFF. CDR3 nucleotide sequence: TGTGCCAGCAGCCCTCAAGCGGTTGGGGGCCCCTACAATGAGCAGTTCTTC.

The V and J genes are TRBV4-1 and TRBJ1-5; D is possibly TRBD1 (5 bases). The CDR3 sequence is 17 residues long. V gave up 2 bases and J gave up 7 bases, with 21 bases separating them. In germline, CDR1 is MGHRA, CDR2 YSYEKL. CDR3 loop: CASSQIISGKFGQPQHF. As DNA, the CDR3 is TGCGCCAGCAGCCAAATTATATCAGGGAAGTTCGGCCAGCCCCAGCATTTT.

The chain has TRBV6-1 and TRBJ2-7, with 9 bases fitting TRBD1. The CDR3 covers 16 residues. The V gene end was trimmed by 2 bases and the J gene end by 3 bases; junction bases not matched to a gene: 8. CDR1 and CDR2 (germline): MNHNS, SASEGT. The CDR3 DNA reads TGTGCCAGCAGTGAACCCTATACAGGGGGCAACTACGAGCAGTACTTC. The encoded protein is CASSEPYTGGNYEQYF.

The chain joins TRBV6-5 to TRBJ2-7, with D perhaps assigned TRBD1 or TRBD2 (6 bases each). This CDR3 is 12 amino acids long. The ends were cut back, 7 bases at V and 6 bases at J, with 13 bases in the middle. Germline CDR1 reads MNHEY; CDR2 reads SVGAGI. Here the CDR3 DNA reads TGTGCCAGCACTGGGGGGCCGGGCGAGCAGTACTTC. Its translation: CASTGGPGEQYF.

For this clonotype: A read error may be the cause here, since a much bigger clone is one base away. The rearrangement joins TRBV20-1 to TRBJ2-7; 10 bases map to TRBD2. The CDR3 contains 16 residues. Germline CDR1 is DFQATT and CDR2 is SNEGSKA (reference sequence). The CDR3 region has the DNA TGCTGTGCTAGAGATCTCGAGCGGGAGGGACGCTACGAGCAGTACTTC. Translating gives CCARDLEREGRYEQYF.

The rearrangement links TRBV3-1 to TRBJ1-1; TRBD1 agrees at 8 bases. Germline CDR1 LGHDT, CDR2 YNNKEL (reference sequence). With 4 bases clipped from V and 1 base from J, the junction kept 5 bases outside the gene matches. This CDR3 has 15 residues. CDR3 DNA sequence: TGTGCCAGCAGCCTTTTGGACAGGGCGAACACTGAAGCTTTCTTT. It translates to CASSLLDRANTEAFF.

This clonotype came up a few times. The CDR3 reads CSALWGGRVGYEQFF. DNA for the CDR3: TGCAGTGCTCTTTGGGGGGGCCGGGTCGGTTATGAGCAGTTCTTC. The J gene is TRBJ2-1, the V gene TRBV20-1, with a tentative D call TRBD2 (7 bases). This CDR3 comprises 15 residues. Germline V gives CDR1 DFQATT, CDR2 SNEGSKA (reference sequence). Trimming pared 5 bases from V and 8 bases from J, leaving 22 bases between.

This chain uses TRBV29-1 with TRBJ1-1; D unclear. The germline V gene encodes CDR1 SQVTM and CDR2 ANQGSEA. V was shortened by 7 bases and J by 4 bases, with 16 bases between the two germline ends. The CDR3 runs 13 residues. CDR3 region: CSDSSWVVTEAFF. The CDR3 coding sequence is TGCAGCGACAGCTCTTGGGTAGTCACTGAAGCTTTCTTT.

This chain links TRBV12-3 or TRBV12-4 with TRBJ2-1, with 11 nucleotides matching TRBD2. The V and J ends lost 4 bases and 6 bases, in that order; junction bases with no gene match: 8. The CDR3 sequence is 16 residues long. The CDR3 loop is CASSSRLAGRPNEQFF. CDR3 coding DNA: TGTGCCAGCAGTTCTAGACTAGCGGGACGTCCCAATGAGCAGTTCTTC.

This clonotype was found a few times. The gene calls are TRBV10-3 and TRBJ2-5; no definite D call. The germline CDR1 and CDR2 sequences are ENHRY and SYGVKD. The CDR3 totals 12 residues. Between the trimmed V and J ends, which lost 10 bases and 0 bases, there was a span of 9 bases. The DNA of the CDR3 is TGTGCCACCGGATCGTACCAAGAGACCCAGTACTTC. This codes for CATGSYQETQYF.

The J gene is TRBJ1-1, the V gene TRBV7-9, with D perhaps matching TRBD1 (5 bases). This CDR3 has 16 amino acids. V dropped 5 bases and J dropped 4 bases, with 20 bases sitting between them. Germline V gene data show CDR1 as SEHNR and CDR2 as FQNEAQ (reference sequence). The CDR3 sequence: CASSPKTGGRGTEAFF. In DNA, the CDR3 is TGTGCCAGCAGCCCTAAGACGGGGGGGAGAGGCACTGAAGCTTTCTTT.

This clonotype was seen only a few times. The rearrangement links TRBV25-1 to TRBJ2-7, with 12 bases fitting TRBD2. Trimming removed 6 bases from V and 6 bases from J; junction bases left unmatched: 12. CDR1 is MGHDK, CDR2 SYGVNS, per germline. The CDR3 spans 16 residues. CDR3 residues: CASSPYALAGGAEQYF. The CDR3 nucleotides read TGTGCCAGCAGCCCCTACGCTCTAGCGGGAGGGGCCGAGCAGTACTTC.